A single sample gave rise to the 12 T cell receptor beta chains below, sequenced in a study of T cells in Graves' hyperthyroidism and ophthalmopathy. Template material for amplifying TCR beta CDR3 regions consisted of RNA transcripts. TCR CDR3 regions were first amplified by RT-PCR with HTBI primers. TCRdb passed the multiplex PCR reads through MiXCR, listing each CDR3 protein once. Among about 320,000 distinct CDR3 sequences listed, roughly 17% were seen once. Material for sequencing was blood. These receptors came from a young man with Graves' hyperthyroidism.

The rearrangement joins TRBV5-1 to TRBJ2-2; TRBD1 agrees at 7 bases. V was clipped by 5 bases and J by 0 bases; unmatched bases: 16. This CDR3 has 19 residues. The germline CDR1 and CDR2 sequences are SGHRS and YFSETQ. Here the CDR3 reads CASRRDRATTSANTGELFF. The CDR3 nucleotides are TGCGCCAGCAGACGAGACAGGGCGACGACGTCAGCGAACACCGGGGAGCTGTTTTTT.

This clonotype was counted a few times. The rearrangement links TRBV20-1 to TRBJ2-3; 14 bases agree with TRBD2. This CDR3 is 14 amino acids long. Germline CDR1 is DFQATT and CDR2 is SNEGSKA (reference sequence). V lost 5 bases to trimming and J lost 11 bases; unmatched junction nucleotides: 9. CDR3 amino acids: CSADGTSGSRWQYF. DNA of the CDR3: TGCAGTGCTGACGGGACTAGCGGGAGCCGGTGGCAGTATTTT.

The V gene is TRBV30, the J gene TRBJ2-3, with TRBD2 matching 8 bases. V was clipped by 5 bases and J by 4 bases; unmatched bases: 14. This CDR3 is built from 16 residues. CDR1 and CDR2 (germline): GTSNPN, SVGIG (reference sequence). This CDR3 reads CAWSQAGAGMADTQYF. In DNA, the CDR3 is TGTGCCTGGTCACAAGCGGGAGCGGGAATGGCAGATACGCAGTATTTT. Supplemented by reference TRBV30 and TRBJ2-3, the full variable domain reads SQTIHQWPATLVQPVGSPLSLECTVEGTSNPNLYWYRQAAGRGLQLLFYSVGIGQISSEVPQNLSASRPQDRQFILSSKKLLLSDSGFYLCAWSQAGAGMADTQYFGPGTRLTVL.

The rearrangement uses TRBV6-1 and TRBJ2-3; TRBD2 matches at 8 bases. V lost 6 bases, J lost 5 bases, and 13 bases stayed unmatched. Germline V gene data show CDR1 as MNHNS and CDR2 as SASEGT. The CDR3 covers 16 residues. The CDR3 region is CASSRSGAGVGDTQYF. The CDR3, as DNA: TGTGCCAGCAGCCGTAGTGGAGCGGGAGTTGGAGATACGCAGTATTTT.

This clonotype was seen many times. The gene calls are TRBV27 and TRBJ2-7; D tentatively fits TRBD1 or TRBD2 (5 bases each). V was clipped by 4 bases and J by 6 bases, with 16 bases between them. The CDR3 loop spans 14 amino acids. CDR1 MNHEY and CDR2 SMNVEV come from the germline V gene (reference sequence). The CDR3, as DNA: TGTGCCAGCAGTTCCAGGTCTTCAGGGAGCGAGCAGTACTTC. Translating gives CASSSRSSGSEQYF.

Only a few counts were recorded for this clonotype. The V and J genes are TRBV10-3 and TRBJ2-1, with TRBD1 matching 11 bases. This CDR3 has 21 residues. CDR1 is ENHRY and CDR2 is SYGVKD in the germline V gene. Trimming at V came to 10 bases and at J to 2 bases, leaving 25 bases not matched to a gene. In nucleotides, the CDR3 is TGTGCCACGGAAGGGACAGGGGGAAATAGCGGGAGCCCCGGACCCTACAATGAGCAGTTCTTC. This gives the protein CATEGTGGNSGSPGPYNEQFF.

This clonotype showed up just a few times. The CDR3 spells CSAREANSGANVLTF. The CDR3 bases are TGCAGTGCTAGAGAGGCCAACTCTGGGGCCAACGTCCTGACTTTC. V and J are TRBV20-1 and TRBJ2-6; D is uncertain. CDR1 is DFQATT, CDR2 SNEGSKA, per germline (reference sequence). Trimming took off 0 bases at V and 0 bases at J, with 6 bases between the two ends. The CDR3 contains 15 residues.

This chain uses TRBV13 with TRBJ2-5; TRBD1 aligns across 7 bases. The ends lost 6 bases at V and 9 bases at J; junction bases unmatched: 13. CDR1 is PRHDT, CDR2 FYEKMQ, per germline (reference sequence). The CDR3 is 14 residues long. CDR3 region: CASSQTDRAEAQYF. In DNA, the CDR3 is TGTGCCAGCAGTCAAACCGACAGGGCGGAGGCCCAGTACTTC.

In its sample, this clonotype was seen many times. The chain is built from TRBV29-1 and TRBJ2-1; D remains ambiguous. V was trimmed by 5 bases and J by 5 bases, leaving 10 bases between them. The germline V gene encodes CDR1 SQVTM and CDR2 ANQGSEA. The CDR3 totals 12 residues. This chain's CDR3 is CSVQRNNNEQFF. The CDR3 region has the DNA TGCAGCGTTCAACGGAATAACAATGAGCAGTTCTTC.

This clonotype showed up many times. V is TRBV28 and J is TRBJ1-1, with D possibly matching TRBD1 (6 bases). The CDR3 has 13 amino acids. Trimming removed 5 bases at V and 7 bases at J, with 14 bases between. From germline, CDR1 is MDHEN and CDR2 SYDVKM. The CDR3 DNA follows: TGTGCCAGCAGTCCCCGGGGGCAGATTGAAGCTTTCTTT. Residues: CASSPRGQIEAFF.

This clonotype has only a few counts. For the CDR3, the DNA is TGCAGTGCTCGAGGGGGGATGGAGCTGTTTTTT. Residues: CSARGGMELFF. The rearrangement uses TRBV20-1 and TRBJ2-2; TRBD1 or TRBD2 may be the D gene (6 bases each). The V gene's germline CDR1 is DFQATT and CDR2 SNEGSKA (reference sequence). Trimming shortened V by 5 bases and J by 10 bases, and 11 bases separated the two germline ends. The CDR3 is 11 amino acids.

This clonotype turned up a few times. The chain links TRBV15 to TRBJ2-3, with D possibly TRBD1 on 6 matching bases. This CDR3 spans 16 amino acids. From germline, CDR1 is LNHNV and CDR2 YYDKDF (reference sequence). V lost 5 bases to trimming and J lost 2 bases, with 17 bases between them. CDR3 coding DNA: TGTGCCACCAGCCTCGCGGCAGGGGTCTTCACAGATACGCAGTATTTT. Amino acids: CATSLAAGVFTDTQYF.